This T cell receptor beta chain emerged from a study of siplizumab effects on memory and regulatory T cells. Concerning this clone: The antigen remains unidentified.

This CDR3 contains 12 residues. Germline V gene lookup returns CDR1 SQVTM and CDR2 ANQGSEA. V was clipped by 1 base and J by 15 bases, with 17 bases between them. The method was immunoSEQ multiplex PCR; TCRdb's version includes in-frame clones alone and lacks a portion of them. The table has 100,000 to 110,000 clones, about 90% seen once; the top ten hold 0.14% to 0.15%. General study points: A major contribution to the alloresponse seemed to be made by naive T cells, which seemed more diverse than memory cells. Proliferating Tregs in siplizumab cultures were never verified as suppressive. A small minority of alloreactive clones were mapped to unstimulated subsets.

This receptor was obtained from a human donor in good health. J is TRBJ2-3 and V is TRBV29-1; possibly TRBD2 for D (5 bases). Sequencing used CD4+ T cells sorted from blood. The CDR3 DNA is TGCAGCGTTGAAGTAGAGGGCATCATCGGATATTTT. Translating it yields CSVEVEGIIGYF.